The clone carrying this TCR beta chain was seen a single time. The antigen is undetermined. One junction end does not reproduce the germline sequence, and a read error may be involved. cDNA libraries for TCR beta contained unique molecular identifiers. TCRdb re-derived calls from the PCR reads in MiXCR, one entry per CDR3 protein. The table shows about 430,000 distinct CDR3 sequences, with 35% to 45% occurring only once. The CDR3 has 16 amino acids. Germline CDR1 and CDR2: MNHEY and SMNVEV (reference sequence). This sample is part of a study of post-analysis software for immune sequencing data. Findings and limits, study-wide: Higher frequency in patients than in controls was seen for about five TRBV segments, with TRBV5-6, TRBV5-1 and TRBV20-1 among them.

This sequence originates from a girl aged 2 to 10 with multiple sclerosis. This chain joins TRBV27 and TRBJ2-5, with 7 bases aligning to TRBD2. The DNA end is a closer match to TRBJ2-7, so the J assignment may be wrong. The sample comprised blood. CDR3 amino acids: CASSLNRRLASHEQYF. The DNA for the CDR3 is TGTGCCAGCAGTTTAAATCGTCGACTAGCCTCCCACGAGCAGTACTTC.